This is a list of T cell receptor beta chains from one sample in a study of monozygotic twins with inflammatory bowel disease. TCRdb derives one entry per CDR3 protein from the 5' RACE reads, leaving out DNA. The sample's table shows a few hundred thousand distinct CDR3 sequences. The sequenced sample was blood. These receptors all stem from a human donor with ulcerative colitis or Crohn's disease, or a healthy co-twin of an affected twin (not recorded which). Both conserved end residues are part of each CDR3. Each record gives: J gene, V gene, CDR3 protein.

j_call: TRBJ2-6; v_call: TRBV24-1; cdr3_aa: CATSDARGTGNRGPPGANVLTF
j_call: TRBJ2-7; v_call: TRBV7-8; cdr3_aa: CASSPRGLGWDFYEQYF
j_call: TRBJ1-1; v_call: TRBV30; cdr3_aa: CACLTGTNTEAFF
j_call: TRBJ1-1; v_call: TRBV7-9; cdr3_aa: CASSFPGQSTSAFF
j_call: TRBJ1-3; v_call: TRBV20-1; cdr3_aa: CSARVSSGNTIYF
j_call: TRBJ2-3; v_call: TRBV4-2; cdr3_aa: CASSQGSGGGTDTQYF
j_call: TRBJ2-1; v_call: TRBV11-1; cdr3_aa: CASRLGQGASEQFF
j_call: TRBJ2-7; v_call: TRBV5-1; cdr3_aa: CASSYSPGQGPYEQYF
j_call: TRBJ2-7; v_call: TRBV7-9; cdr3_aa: CASTPSGTGSYEQYF
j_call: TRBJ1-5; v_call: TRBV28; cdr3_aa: CASSLWMGNQGQPQHF
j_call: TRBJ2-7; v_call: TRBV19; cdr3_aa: CASSIGTASSYEQYF
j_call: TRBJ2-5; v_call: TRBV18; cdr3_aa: CASSPRSAETQYF
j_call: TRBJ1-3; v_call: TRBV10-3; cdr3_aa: CAIRVPEQGPGNTIYF
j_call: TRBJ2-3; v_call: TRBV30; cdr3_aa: CAWRTGGQLDTQYF
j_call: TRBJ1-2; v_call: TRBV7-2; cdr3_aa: CASSLAWEWGGNYGYTF
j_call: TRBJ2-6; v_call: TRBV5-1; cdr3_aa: CASTLSRWTEDSGANVLTF
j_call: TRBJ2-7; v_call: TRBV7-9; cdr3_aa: CASSLDRGSDEQYF
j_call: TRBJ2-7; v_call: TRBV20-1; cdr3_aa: CSARGRVFYEQYF
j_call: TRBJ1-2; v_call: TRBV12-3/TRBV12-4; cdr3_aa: CASSFYGQGKGGYTF
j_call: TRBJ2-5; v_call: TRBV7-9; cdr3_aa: CASSPQRGTQYF
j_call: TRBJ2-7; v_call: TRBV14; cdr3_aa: CASSQVYHEQYF
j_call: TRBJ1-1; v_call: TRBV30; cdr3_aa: CAWSPGTVNTEAFF
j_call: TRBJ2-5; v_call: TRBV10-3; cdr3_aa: CAIKAGGAESQYF
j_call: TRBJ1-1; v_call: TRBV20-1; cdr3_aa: CSAWIRLDTEAFF
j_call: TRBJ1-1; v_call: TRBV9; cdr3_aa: CASSVVGEAYTEAFF
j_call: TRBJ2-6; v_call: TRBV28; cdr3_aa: CASTPGQGSGANVLTF
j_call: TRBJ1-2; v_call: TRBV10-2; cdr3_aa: CASSEIGDTSFSGYTF
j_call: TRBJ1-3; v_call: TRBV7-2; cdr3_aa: CASSVTAAGSGNTIYF
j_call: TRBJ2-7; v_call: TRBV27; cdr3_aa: CASADGRGPYEQYF